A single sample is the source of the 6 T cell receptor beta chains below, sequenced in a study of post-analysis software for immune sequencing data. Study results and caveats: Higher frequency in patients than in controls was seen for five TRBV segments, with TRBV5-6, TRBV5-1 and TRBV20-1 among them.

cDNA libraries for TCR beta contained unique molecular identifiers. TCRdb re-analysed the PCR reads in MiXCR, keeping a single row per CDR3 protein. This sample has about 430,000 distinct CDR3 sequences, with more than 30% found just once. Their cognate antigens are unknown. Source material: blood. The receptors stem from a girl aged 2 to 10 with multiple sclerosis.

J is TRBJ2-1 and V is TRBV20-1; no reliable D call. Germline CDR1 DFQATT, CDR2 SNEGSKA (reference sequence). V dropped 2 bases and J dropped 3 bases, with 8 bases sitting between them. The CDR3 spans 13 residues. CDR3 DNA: TGCAGTGCTAGACAGGCCGACTACAATGAGCAGTTCTTC. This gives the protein CSARQADYNEQFF.

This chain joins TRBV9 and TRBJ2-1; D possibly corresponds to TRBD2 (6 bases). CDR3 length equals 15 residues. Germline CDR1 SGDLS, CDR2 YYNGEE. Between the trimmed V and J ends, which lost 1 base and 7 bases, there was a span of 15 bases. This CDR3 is CASSVSSANGNEQFF. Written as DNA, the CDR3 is TGTGCCAGCAGCGTATCTAGCGCCAACGGGAATGAGCAGTTCTTC.

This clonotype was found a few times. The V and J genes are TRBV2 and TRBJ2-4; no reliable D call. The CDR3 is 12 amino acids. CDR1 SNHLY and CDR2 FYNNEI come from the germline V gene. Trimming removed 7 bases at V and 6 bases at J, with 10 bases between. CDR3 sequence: CASNSGSNIQYF. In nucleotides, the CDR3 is TGTGCCAGCAACTCGGGCTCAAACATTCAGTACTTC.

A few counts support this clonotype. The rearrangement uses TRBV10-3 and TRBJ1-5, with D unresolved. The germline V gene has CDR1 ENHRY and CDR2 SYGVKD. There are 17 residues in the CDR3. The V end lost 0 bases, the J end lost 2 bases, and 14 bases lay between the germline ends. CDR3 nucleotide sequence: TGTGCCATCAGTGAGTCGTGCGGGGAAGAGGGCAATCAGCCCCAGCATTTT. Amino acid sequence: CAISESCGEEGNQPQHF.

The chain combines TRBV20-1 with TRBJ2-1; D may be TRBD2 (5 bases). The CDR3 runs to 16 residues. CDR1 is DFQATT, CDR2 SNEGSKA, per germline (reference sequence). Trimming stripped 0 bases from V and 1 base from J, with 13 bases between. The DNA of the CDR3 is TGCAGTGCTAGAGATCTAGCTCACCAATCCTACAATGAGCAGTTCTTC. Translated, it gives CSARDLAHQSYNEQFF.

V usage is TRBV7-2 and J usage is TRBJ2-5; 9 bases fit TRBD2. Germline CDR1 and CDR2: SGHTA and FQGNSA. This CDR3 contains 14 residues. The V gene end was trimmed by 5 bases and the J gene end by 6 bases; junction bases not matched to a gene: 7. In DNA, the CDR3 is TGTGCCAGCAGCCCAGCGGGAGGCAGGCAGACCCAGTACTTC. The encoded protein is CASSPAGGRQTQYF.